One TCR beta chain is described in this entry. This entry is derived from a study of blood T cell repertoires in COVID-19. The wider study: Sample material is recorded as cDNA or gDNA derived from T cells, B-cell-depleted T cells, or PBMCs.

Per the original methods: By means of reference gene primer amplification, nucleated cell counts were estimated. TCRdb's copy holds only in-frame clones and misses some; the assay was immunoSEQ multiplex PCR. V, J and clone size are taken as reported in that table, and D and trimming were inferred from the DNA itself. The table shows 300,000 or so clones, with about nine tenths occurring only once. The trim removed 7 bases at V and 1 base at J, leaving 15 bases unmatched. Germline loops: CDR1 LGHNT, CDR2 FRNRAP. This CDR3 contains 17 residues. The clonotype was recovered from a middle-aged woman with acute or convalescent COVID-19. The chain carries TRBV12-5 and TRBJ1-1, with 7 bases fitting TRBD1. The sample consisted of peripheral blood. The CDR3 here is CASAQLQGGRGNTEAFF. The CDR3 DNA reads as TGTGCTAGTGCCCAACTCCAGGGGGGCAGGGGGAACACTGAAGCTTTCTTT.